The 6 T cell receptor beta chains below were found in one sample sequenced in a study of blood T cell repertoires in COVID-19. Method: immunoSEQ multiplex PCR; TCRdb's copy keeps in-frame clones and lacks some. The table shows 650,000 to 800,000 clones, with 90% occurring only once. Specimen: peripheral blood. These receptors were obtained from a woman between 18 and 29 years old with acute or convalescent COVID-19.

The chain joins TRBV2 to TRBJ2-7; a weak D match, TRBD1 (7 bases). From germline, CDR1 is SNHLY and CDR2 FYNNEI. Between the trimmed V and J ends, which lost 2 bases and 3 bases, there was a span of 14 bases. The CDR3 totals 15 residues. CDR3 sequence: CASSERRRDSYEQYF. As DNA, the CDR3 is TGTGCCAGCAGTGAACGTAGGAGGGACAGCTACGAGCAGTACTTC.

The DNA of the CDR3 is TGTGCCAGTAGTATAGAACAGGGGAGGTCCGATACGCAGTATTTT. It specifies CASSIEQGRSDTQYF. The chain joins TRBV19 to TRBJ2-3, with D possibly being TRBD1 (7 bases). The CDR3 extends over 15 amino acids. Trimming pared 0 bases from V and 6 bases from J, leaving 13 bases between. The germline V gene has CDR1 LNHDA and CDR2 SQIVND (reference sequence).

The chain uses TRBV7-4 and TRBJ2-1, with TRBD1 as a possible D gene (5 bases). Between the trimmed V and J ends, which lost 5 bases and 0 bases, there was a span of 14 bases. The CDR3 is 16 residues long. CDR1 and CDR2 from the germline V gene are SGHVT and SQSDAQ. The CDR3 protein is CASSPVGDSSYNEQFF. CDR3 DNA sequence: TGTGCCAGCAGCCCCGTAGGGGATAGCTCCTACAATGAGCAGTTCTTC.

CDR3 in DNA: TGTGCCAGCAGCTCGGACAGAAATGAAAAACTGTTTTTT. This codes for CASSSDRNEKLFF. The chain carries TRBV5-6 and TRBJ1-4; tentatively, D is TRBD1 (6 bases). This CDR3 comprises 13 residues. Germline loops: CDR1 SGHDT, CDR2 YYEEEE. The V end lost 3 bases, the J end lost 5 bases, and 8 bases lay between the germline ends.

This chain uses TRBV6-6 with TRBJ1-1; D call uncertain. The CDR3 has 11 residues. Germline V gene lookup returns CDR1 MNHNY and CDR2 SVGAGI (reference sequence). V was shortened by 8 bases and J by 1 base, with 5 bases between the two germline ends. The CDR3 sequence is CASGGNTEAFF. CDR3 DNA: TGTGCCAGCGGAGGGAACACTGAAGCTTTCTTT.

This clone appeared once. The chain's CDR3 is CASSIWGQDSGNTIYF. In DNA, the CDR3 is TGTGCCAGTAGCATATGGGGACAGGACTCTGGAAACACCATATATTTT. This sequence joins TRBV19 and TRBJ1-3, with 8 bases aligning to TRBD1. Looked up from germline, CDR1 is LNHDA and CDR2 is SQIVND (reference sequence). The CDR3 covers 16 residues. Losses at the gene ends were 6 bases for V and 0 bases for J; bases not matched to a gene: 7.